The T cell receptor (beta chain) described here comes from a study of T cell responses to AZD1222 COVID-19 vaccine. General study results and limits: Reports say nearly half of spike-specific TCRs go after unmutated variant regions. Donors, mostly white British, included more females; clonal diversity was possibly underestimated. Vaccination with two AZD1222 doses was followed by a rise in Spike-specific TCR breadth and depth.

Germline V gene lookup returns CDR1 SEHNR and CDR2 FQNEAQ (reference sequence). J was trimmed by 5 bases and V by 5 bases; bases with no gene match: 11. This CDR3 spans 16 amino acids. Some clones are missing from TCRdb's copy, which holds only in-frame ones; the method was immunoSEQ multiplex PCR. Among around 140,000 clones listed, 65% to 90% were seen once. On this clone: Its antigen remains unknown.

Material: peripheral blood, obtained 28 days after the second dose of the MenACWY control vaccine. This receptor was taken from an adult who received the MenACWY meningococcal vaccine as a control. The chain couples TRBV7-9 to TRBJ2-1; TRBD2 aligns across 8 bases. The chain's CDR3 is CASSPLGSGGNNEQFF. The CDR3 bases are TGTGCCAGCAGCCCCCTCGGAAGCGGGGGTAACAATGAGCAGTTCTTC. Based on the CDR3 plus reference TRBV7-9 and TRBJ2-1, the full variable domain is DTGVSQNPRHKITKRGQNVTFRCDPISEHNRLYWYRQTLGQGPEFLTYFQNEAQLEKSRLLSDRFSAERPKGSFSTLEIQRTEQGDSAMYLCASSPLGSGGNNEQFFGPGTRLTVL.